This TCR beta chain is from a study of T cell responses to AZD1222 COVID-19 vaccine. Germline V CDR1 and CDR2: MNHEY, SVGAGI. V lost 6 bases and J 0 bases, leaving 11 bases between the germline ends. The CDR3 sequence is 15 residues long. Measured with immunoSEQ multiplex PCR; TCRdb has only the in-frame clones, and not every one. The sample has under 140,000 clones, around 92% seen once. Comment on this clone: The same CDR3 arises from other DNA sequences in this sample as well.

This sample comprised peripheral blood, obtained on day 0 of AZD1222 vaccination. J is TRBJ2-2 and V is TRBV6-5, with a tentative D call TRBD2 (5 bases). The clonotype originates from an adult in good health. In DNA form, the CDR3 reads TGTGCCAGCAGGCGGACTCCCGCGAACACCGGGGAGCTGTTTTTT. Its translation: CASRRTPANTGELFF.